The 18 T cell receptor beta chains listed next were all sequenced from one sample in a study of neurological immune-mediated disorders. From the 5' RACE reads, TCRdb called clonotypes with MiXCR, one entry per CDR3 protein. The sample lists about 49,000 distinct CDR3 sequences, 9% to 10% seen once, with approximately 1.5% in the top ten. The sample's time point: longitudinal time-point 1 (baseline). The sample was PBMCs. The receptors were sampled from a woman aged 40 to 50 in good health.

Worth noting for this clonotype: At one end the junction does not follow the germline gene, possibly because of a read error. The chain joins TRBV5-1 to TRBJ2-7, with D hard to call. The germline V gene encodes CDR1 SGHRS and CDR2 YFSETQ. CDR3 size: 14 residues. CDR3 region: CASSLDPVGYEQYF. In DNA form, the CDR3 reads TGCGCCAGCAGCTTGGATCCAGTGGGGTACGAACAGTACTTC.

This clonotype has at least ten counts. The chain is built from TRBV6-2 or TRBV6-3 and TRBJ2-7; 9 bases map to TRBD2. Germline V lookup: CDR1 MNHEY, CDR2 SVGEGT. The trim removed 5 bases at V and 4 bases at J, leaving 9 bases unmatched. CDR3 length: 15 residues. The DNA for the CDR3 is TGTGCCAGCAGTCAAAACAGCGGGAGGAGTTACGAGCAGTACTTC. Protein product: CASSQNSGRSYEQYF.

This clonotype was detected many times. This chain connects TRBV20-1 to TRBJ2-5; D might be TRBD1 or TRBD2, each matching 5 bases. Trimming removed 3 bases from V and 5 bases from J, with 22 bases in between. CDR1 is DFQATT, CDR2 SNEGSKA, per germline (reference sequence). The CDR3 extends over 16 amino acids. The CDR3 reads CSASGDVRILWETQYF. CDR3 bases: TGCAGTGCTAGTGGGGACGTGCGAATTCTTTGGGAGACCCAGTACTTC.

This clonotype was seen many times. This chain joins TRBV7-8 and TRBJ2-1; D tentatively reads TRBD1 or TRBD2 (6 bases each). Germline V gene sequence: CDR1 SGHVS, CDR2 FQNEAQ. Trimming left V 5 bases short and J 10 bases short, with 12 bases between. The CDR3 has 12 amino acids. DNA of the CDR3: TGTGCCAGCAGCCCGTGGGGGGCAGAGCAGTTCTTC. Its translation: CASSPWGAEQFF.

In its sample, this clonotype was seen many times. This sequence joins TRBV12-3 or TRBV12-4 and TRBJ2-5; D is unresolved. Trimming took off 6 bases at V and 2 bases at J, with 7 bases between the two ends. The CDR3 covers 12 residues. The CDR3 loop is CASSRRQETQYF. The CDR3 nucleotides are TGTGCCAGCAGCAGACGTCAAGAGACCCAGTACTTC.

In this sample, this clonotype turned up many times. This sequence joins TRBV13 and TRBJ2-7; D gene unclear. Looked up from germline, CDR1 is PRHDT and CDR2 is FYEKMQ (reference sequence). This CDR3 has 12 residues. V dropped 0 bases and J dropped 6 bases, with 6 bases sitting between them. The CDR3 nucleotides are TGTGCCAGCAGCTTAGGCCTCCGCGAGCAGTACTTC. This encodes CASSLGLREQYF.

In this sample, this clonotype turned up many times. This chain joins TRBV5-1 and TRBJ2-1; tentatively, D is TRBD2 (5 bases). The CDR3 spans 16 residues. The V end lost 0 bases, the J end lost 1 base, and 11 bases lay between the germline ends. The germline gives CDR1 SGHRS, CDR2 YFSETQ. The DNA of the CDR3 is TGCGCCAGCAGCTTGGGAGCGGTAGGGTCCTACAATGAGCAGTTCTTC. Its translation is CASSLGAVGSYNEQFF. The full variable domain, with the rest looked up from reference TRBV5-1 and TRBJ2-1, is KAGVTQTPRYLIKTRGQQVTLSCSPISGHRSVSWYQQTPGQGLQFLFEYFSETQRNKGNFPGRFSGRQFSNSRSEMNVSTLELGDSALYLCASSLGAVGSYNEQFFGPGTRLTVL.

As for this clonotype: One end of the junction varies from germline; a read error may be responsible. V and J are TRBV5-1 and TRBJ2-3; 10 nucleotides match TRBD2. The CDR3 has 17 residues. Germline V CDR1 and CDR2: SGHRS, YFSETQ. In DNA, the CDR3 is TGCGCCGGCAGCTTGGGGGCTAGCGGGGGAATCACAGATACGCGGTATTTT. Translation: CAGSLGASGGITDTRYF.

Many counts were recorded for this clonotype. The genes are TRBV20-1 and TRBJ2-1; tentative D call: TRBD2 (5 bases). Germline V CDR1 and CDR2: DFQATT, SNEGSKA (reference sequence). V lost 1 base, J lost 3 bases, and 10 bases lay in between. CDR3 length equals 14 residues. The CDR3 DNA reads TGCAGTGCTAGAGGCCTAGCAAGCTACAATGAGCAGTTCTTC. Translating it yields CSARGLASYNEQFF.

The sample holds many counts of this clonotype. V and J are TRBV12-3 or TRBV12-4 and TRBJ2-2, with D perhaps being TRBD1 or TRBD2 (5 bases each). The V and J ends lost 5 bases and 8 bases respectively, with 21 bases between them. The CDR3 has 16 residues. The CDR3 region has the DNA TGTGCCAGCAGTCCCCACCCCCGGGGCGTCGGAGGGGAGCTGTTTTTT. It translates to CASSPHPRGVGGELFF.

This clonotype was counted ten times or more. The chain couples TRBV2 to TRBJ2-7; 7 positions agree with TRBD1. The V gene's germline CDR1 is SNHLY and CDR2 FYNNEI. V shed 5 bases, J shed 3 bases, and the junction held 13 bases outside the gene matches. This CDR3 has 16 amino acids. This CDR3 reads CASSLPGQLTFYEQYF. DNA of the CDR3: TGTGCCAGCAGTCTTCCGGGACAGCTAACGTTCTACGAGCAGTACTTC.

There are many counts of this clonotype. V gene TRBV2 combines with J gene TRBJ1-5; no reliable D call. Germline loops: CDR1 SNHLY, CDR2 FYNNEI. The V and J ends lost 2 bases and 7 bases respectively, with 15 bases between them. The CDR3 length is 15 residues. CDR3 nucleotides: TGTGCCAGCAGTGAATTCGTGATCCAGGACCAGCCCCAGCATTTT. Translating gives CASSEFVIQDQPQHF.

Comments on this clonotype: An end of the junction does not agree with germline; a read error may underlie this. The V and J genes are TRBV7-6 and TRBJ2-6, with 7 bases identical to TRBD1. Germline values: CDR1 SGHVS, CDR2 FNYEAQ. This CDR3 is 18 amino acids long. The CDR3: CANSLSVRGSSGANVLTF. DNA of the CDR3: TGTGCCAACAGCTTATCGGTCAGGGGGAGCTCTGGGGCCAACGTCCTGACTTTC. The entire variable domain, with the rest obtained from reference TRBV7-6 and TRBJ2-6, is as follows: GAGVSQSPRYKVTKRGQDVALRCDPISGHVSLYWYRQALGQGPEFLTYFNYEAQQDKSGLPNDRFSAERPEGSISTLTIQRTEQRDSAMYRCANSLSVRGSSGANVLTFGAGSRLTVL.

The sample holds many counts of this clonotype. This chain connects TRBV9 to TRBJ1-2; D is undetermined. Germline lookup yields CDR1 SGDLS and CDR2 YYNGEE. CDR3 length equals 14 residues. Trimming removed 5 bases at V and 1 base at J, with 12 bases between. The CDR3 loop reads CASSRPTINYGYTF. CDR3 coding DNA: TGTGCCAGCAGTAGGCCGACAATTAACTATGGCTACACCTTC. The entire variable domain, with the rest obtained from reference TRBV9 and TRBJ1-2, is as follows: DSGVTQTPKHLITATGQRVTLRCSPRSGDLSVYWYQQSLDQGLQFLIQYYNGEERAKGNILERFSAQQFPDLHSELNLSSLELGDSALYFCASSRPTINYGYTFGSGTRLTVV.

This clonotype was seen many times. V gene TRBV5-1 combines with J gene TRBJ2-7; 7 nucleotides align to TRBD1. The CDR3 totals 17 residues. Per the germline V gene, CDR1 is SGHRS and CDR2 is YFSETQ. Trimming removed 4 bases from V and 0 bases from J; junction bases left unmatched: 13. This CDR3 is CASSRQTGMGSSYEQYF. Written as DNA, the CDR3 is TGCGCCAGCAGCCGCCAGACAGGGATGGGGAGCTCCTACGAGCAGTACTTC.

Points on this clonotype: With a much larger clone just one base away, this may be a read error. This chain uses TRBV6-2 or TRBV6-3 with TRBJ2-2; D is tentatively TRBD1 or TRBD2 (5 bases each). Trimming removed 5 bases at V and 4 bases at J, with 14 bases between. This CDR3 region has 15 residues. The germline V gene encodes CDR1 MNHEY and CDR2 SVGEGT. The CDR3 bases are TGTGCCAGCAGTCCGGAAGGGACCCGCACCGGGGAGCTGTTTTTT. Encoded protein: CASSPEGTRTGELFF.

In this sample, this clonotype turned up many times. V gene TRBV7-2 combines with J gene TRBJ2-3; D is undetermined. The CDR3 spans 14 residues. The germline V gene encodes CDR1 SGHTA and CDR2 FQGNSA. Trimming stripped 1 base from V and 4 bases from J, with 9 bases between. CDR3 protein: CASSLEGRSDTQYF. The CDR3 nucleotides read TGTGCCAGCAGCTTAGAAGGCAGGTCAGATACGCAGTATTTT. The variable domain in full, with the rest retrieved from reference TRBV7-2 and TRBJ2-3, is GAGVSQSPSNKVTEKGKDVELRCDPISGHTALYWYRQSLGQGLEFLIYFQGNSAPDKSGLPSDRFSAERTGGSVSTLTIQRTQQEDSAVYLCASSLEGRSDTQYFGPGTRLTVL.

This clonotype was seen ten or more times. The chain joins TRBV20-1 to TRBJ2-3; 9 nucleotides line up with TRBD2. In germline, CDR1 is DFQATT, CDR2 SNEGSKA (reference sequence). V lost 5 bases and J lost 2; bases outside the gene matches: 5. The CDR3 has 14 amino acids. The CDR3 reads CSAASGRITDTQYF. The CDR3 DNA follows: TGCAGTGCTGCAAGCGGGAGGATCACAGATACGCAGTATTTT.